This TCR beta chain came from a study of cytomegalovirus exposure and HLA in healthy donors. Background on the study: The roughly 120 validation repertoires and the roughly 690 first-cohort repertoires shared a platform, a later analysis reported.

Some clones are missing from TCRdb's copy, which holds only in-frame ones; the method was immunoSEQ multiplex PCR. This table holds under 300,000 clones, approximately 86% found once. This clone was recorded only once. Its specificity is unknown. Broader study findings: Subsequent analysis revealed that first-cohort TCR clusters tended to co-occur in the 90 to 150 validation repertoires.

The V gene's germline CDR1 is LGHNA and CDR2 YNFKEQ. This CDR3 contains 15 residues. V was clipped by 1 base and J by 8 bases, with 15 bases between them. Specimen: PBMCs. This chain uses TRBV4-2 with TRBJ2-1, with D perhaps TRBD2 (6 bases). The clonotype was recovered from a woman between 18 and 30 years old in good health and CMV-seronegative. This CDR3 is CASSQVGSGRDEQFF. CDR3 coding DNA: TGTGCCAGCAGCCAAGTTGGTAGCGGTCGGGATGAGCAGTTCTTC.